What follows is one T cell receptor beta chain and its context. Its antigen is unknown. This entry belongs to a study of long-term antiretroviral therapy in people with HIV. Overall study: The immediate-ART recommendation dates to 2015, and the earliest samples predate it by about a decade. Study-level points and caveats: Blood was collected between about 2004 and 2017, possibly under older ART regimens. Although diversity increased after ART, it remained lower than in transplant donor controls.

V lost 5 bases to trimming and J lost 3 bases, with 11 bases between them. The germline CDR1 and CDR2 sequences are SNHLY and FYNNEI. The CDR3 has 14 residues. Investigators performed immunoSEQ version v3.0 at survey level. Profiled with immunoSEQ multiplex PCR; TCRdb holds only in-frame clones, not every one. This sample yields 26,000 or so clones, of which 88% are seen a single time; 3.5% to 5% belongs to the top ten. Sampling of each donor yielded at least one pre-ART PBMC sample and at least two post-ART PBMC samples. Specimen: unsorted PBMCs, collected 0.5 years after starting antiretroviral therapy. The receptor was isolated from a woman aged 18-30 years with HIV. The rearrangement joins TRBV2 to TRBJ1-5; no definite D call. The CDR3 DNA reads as TGTGCCAGCAGTCCGACAAGCCCCAATCAGCCCCAGCATTTT. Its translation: CASSPTSPNQPQHF. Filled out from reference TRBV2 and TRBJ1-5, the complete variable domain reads EPEVTQTPSHQVTQMGQEVILRCVPISNHLYFYWYRQILGQKVEFLVSFYNNEISEKSEIFDDQFSVERPDGSNFTLKIRSTKLEDSAMYFCASSPTSPNQPQHFGDGTRLSIL.